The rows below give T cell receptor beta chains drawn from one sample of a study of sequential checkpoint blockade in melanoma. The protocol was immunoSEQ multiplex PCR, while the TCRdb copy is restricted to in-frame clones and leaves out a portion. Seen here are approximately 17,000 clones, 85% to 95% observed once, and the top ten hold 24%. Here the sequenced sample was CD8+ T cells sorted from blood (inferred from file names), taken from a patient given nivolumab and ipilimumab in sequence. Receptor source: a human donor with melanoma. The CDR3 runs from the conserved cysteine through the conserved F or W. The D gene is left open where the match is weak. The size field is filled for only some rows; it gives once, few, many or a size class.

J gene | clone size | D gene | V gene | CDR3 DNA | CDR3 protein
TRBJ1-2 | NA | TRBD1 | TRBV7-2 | TGTGCCAGCAGCTTACCAGGGGGTGGCTACACCTTC | CASSLPGGGYTF
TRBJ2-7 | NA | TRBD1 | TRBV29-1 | TGCAGCGTTGAAGAAGGACAGGGCGAGCAGTACTTC | CSVEEGQGEQYF
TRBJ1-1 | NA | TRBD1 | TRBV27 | TGTGCCAGCAGTTTAGAGGGGGCCACTGAAGCTTTCTTT | CASSLEGATEAFF
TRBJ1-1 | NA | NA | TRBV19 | TGTGCCAGTAGTAGCCACGGACTGCCCTTCGGCACTGAAGCTTTCTTT | CASSSHGLPFGTEAFF
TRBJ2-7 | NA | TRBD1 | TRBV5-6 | TGTGCCAGCAGCTTGGCGGGACAGGGGAGGTACGAGCAGTACTTC | CASSLAGQGRYEQYF
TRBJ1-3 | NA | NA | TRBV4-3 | TGCGCCAGCAGCGACGGTTCAGGCGCTGGAAACACCATATATTTT | CASSDGSGAGNTIYF
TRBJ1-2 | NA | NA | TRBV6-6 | TGTGCCAGCAGTTACCCCGGAGCTAGGGGCTACACCTTC | CASSYPGARGYTF
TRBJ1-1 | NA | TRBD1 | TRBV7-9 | TGTGCCAGCAGCCCTCGACAGGGTGTAAACACTGAAGCTTTCTTT | CASSPRQGVNTEAFF
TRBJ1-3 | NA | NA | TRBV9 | TGTGCCAGCAGCGAAACAGGCCACTCTGGAAACACCATATATTTT | CASSETGHSGNTIYF
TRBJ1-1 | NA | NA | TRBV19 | TGTGCCAGTAGACTGAGTACCCGAACTGAAGCTTTCTTT | CASRLSTRTEAFF
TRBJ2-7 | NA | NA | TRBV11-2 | TGTGCCAGCAGCTTAGGACAGAACTACGAGCAGTACTTC | CASSLGQNYEQYF
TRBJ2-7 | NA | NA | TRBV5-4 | TGTGCCAGCAGCCCGACGAGCGGGTACGAGCAGTACTTC | CASSPTSGYEQYF
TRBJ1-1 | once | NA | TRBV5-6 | TGTGCCAGCAGCCATTACACTGAAGCTTTCTTT | CASSHYTEAFF
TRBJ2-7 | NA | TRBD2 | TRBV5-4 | TGTGCCAGCAGCTTCCGGACTAGCCGAAACGAGCAGTACTTC | CASSFRTSRNEQYF
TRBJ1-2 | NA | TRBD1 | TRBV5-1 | TGCGCCAGCAGCTGGGGCAGGGGGCGAGGCTACACCTTC | CASSWGRGRGYTF
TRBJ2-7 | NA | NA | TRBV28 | TGTGCCAGCAGGACCCTTAGTTTGGGCCCCGAGCAGTACTTC | CASRTLSLGPEQYF
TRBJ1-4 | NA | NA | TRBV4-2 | TGTGCCAGCAGCCAATCCCACAGATCAACTAATGAAAAACTGTTTTTT | CASSQSHRSTNEKLFF
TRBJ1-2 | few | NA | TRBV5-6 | TGTGCCAGCAGCTTGAAGGGAGGGAGCGGCTACACCTTC | CASSLKGGSGYTF
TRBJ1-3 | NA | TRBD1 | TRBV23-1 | TGCGCCAGCAGTCAATCGTGGGGACAGAGGGCCGCTGGAAACACCATATATTTT | CASSQSWGQRAAGNTIYF
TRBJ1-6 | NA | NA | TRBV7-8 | TGTGCCAGCAGCTATCCCCAGCAGGGACTCCTTAATTCACCCCTCCACTTT | CASSYPQQGLLNSPLHF
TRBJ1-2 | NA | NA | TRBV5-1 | TGCGCCAGCAGCTCGGACAGCGATGGCTACACCTTC | CASSSDSDGYTF
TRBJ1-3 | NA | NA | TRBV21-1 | TGTGCCAGCAGCAAAATATACTCAGGGGCTGGAAACACCATATATTTT | CASSKIYSGAGNTIYF
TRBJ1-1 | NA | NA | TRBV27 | TGTGCCAGCAGTTTTCAGGGAACTGAAGCTTTCTTT | CASSFQGTEAFF
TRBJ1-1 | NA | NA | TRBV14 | TGTGCCAGCAGCCAAGTCAGCGGGCTGGAAGAAGCTTTCTTT | CASSQVSGLEEAFF
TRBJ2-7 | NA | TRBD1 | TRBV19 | TGTGCCAGTAGTATTTGGGACAGCTACGAGCAGTACTTC | CASSIWDSYEQYF
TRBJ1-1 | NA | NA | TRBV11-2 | TGTGCCAGCAGCACCCGGACAGAACCGAACACTGAAGCTTTCTTT | CASSTRTEPNTEAFF
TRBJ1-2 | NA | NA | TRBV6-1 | TGTGCCAGCAATGACGGGGTGGGAGGCTACACCTTC | CASNDGVGGYTF
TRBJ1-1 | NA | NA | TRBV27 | TGTGCCAGCAGTTCTTATAACACTGAAGCTTTCTTT | CASSSYNTEAFF
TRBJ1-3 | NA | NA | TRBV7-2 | TGTGCCAGCAGCTTAGCGATCCGGGGAGTGGCCGGAAACACCATATATTTT | CASSLAIRGVAGNTIYF
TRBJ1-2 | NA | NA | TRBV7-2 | TGTGCCAGCAGCTTTGGAGGAGGAATGTATGGCTACACCTTC | CASSFGGGMYGYTF
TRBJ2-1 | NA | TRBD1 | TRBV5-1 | TGCGCCAGCAGCTGGCATGGACAGGGTCGCAATGAGCAGTTCTTC | CASSWHGQGRNEQFF
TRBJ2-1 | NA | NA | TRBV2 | TGTGCCAGCAGTGAGGGGTGGGACTTTGGAAGGGATGAGCAGTTCTTC | CASSEGWDFGRDEQFF
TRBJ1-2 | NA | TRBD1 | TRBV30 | TGTGCCTGGAAGACAGGGACGTTCTATGGCTACACCTTC | CAWKTGTFYGYTF
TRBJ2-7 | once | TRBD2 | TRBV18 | TGTGCCAGCTCACCAGGACTAGCGGGAGATTCCTACGAGCAGTACTTC | CASSPGLAGDSYEQYF
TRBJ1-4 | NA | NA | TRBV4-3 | TGCGCCAGCAGCCAAGATATAACTAATGAAAAACTGTTTTTT | CASSQDITNEKLFF
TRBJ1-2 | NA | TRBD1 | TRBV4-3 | TGCGCCAGCAGCCAAGATTCGGGGACAGCAACCTATGGCTACACCTTC | CASSQDSGTATYGYTF
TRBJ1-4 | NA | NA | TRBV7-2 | TGTGCCAGCAGCTTCAGGACAGCCCCCGGGGAAAAACTGTTTTTT | CASSFRTAPGEKLFF
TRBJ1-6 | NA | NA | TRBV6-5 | TGTGCCAGCAGTCCCTGGTCAGGTTATAATTCACCCCTCCACTTT | CASSPWSGYNSPLHF
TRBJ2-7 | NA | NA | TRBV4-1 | TGCGCCAGCAGCCAAGATCGTGGCGGGGCGAGCTCCTACGAGCAGTACTTC | CASSQDRGGASSYEQYF
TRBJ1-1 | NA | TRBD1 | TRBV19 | TGTGCCAGTAGTACAGACAGGGGGCCCACTGAAGCTTTCTTT | CASSTDRGPTEAFF
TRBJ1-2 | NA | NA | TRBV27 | TGTGCCAGCAGGGCGGGGCAGGGTTACTATGGCTACACCTTC | CASRAGQGYYGYTF
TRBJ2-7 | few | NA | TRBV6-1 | TGTGCCAGCAGCGACATTCCCGAGCAGTACTTC | CASSDIPEQYF
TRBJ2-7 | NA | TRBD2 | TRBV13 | TGTGCCAGCCGGGCGGGAGCATCCTACGAGCAGTACTTC | CASRAGASYEQYF
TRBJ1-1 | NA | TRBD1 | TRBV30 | TGTGCCTGGAGACTTCTGAGGGGGCACACTGAAGCTTTCTTT | CAWRLLRGHTEAFF